This entry lists 24 T cell receptor beta chains sequenced from one sample in a study of T cell responses to AZD1222 COVID-19 vaccine. Profiled with immunoSEQ multiplex PCR; TCRdb holds only in-frame clones, not every one. The sample includes some 150,000 clones, 75% to 90% of them seen just once. The material was peripheral blood, obtained 28 days after the second dose of the MenACWY control vaccine. All receptors derive from an adult who received the MenACWY meningococcal vaccine as a control.

There are a few counts of this clone. The gene calls are TRBV7-3 and TRBJ2-7; tentatively, D is TRBD2 (6 bases). Per germline, CDR1 SGHTA and CDR2 FQGTGA. CDR3 length: 14 residues. Trimming took 3 bases from V and 2 from J, leaving 11 bases between them. CDR3 residues: CASSFSGGPYEQYF. DNA of the CDR3: TGTGCCAGCAGCTTTAGCGGTGGCCCCTACGAGCAGTACTTC.

The chain combines TRBV19 with TRBJ2-1, with D uncertain. Germline V CDR1 and CDR2: LNHDA, SQIVND (reference sequence). CDR3 size: 13 residues. Trimming took off 7 bases at V and 5 bases at J, with 12 bases between the two ends. The chain's CDR3 is CASTTVFHNEQFF. As DNA, the CDR3 is TGTGCCAGTACAACAGTCTTTCACAATGAGCAGTTCTTC.

The V gene is TRBV29-1, the J gene TRBJ1-1, with unresolved D. Germline V gives CDR1 SQVTM, CDR2 ANQGSEA. Trimming shortened V by 4 bases and J by 3 bases, and 9 bases separated the two germline ends. The CDR3 runs 12 residues. The CDR3 DNA reads TGCAGCGTTGTACTGCGGGACACTGAAGCTTTCTTT. Its translation is CSVVLRDTEAFF.

The chain links TRBV21-1 to TRBJ1-5; TRBD1 is taken as the D call from the table, unchecked against the DNA. TRBV21-1 is recorded as a pseudogene. This CDR3 has 16 residues. The CDR3 DNA reads TGTGCCAGCAGCTCATCCCGGGACAGACTAAATCAGCCCCAGCATTTT. Its translation is CASSSSRDRLNQPQHF.

This sequence joins TRBV5-4 and TRBJ1-1; perhaps TRBD1 as D (6 bases). The CDR3 sequence is 15 residues long. Trimming cost V 4 bases and J 0 bases, with 13 bases left between them. CDR1 SGHNT and CDR2 YYREEE come from the germline V gene (reference sequence). The CDR3 reads CASSQKDRMNTEAFF. The CDR3 DNA reads TGTGCCAGCAGCCAAAAGGACAGAATGAACACTGAAGCTTTCTTT.

The gene calls are TRBV7-6 and TRBJ2-6, with D unclear. CDR3 length: 15 residues. V shed 0 bases and J shed 4 bases, with 7 bases lying between them. Germline V gene sequence: CDR1 SGHVS, CDR2 FNYEAQ. The CDR3 DNA is TGTGCCAGCAGCTTAGCGTTTGACGGGGCCAACGTCCTGACTTTC. It yields the protein CASSLAFDGANVLTF. The full variable domain, completed using reference TRBV7-6 and TRBJ2-6, is GAGVSQSPRYKVTKRGQDVALRCDPISGHVSLYWYRQALGQGPEFLTYFNYEAQQDKSGLPNDRFSAERPEGSISTLTIQRTEQRDSAMYRCASSLAFDGANVLTFGAGSRLTVL.

This clone appeared a single time. V usage is TRBV4-1 and J usage is TRBJ1-2, with D possibly TRBD1 on 6 matching bases. The CDR3 covers 16 residues. Deletions cut 1 base from V and 5 bases from J, with 17 bases between. CDR1 and CDR2 (germline): MGHRA, YSYEKL. The CDR3 region has the DNA TGCGCCAGCAGCCAAGGGTTGCAGGGGAAGTTTTATGGCTACACCTTC. As protein: CASSQGLQGKFYGYTF.

J is TRBJ2-7 and V is TRBV2; 10 bases line up with TRBD1. Germline CDR1 is SNHLY and CDR2 is FYNNEI. Unmatched junction bases numbered 1, after V lost 3 bases and J lost 2 bases. This CDR3 comprises 14 residues. CDR3 residues: CASSEGQGTYEQYF. The CDR3 region has the DNA TGTGCCAGCAGTGAGGGACAGGGGACCTACGAGCAGTACTTC.

V is TRBV28 and J is TRBJ2-5; D tentatively fits TRBD1 or TRBD2 (7 bases each). Germline loops: CDR1 MDHEN, CDR2 SYDVKM. This CDR3 spans 15 amino acids. V was shortened by 5 bases and J by 4 bases, with 17 bases between the two germline ends. The CDR3 reads CASSLQGGVVETQYF. The CDR3 coding sequence is TGTGCCAGCAGTCTCCAGGGGGGGGTAGTAGAGACCCAGTACTTC. Based on the CDR3 plus reference TRBV28 and TRBJ2-5, the full variable domain is DVKVTQSSRYLVKRTGEKVFLECVQDMDHENMFWYRQDPGLGLRLIYFSYDVKMKEKGDIPEGYSVSREKKERFSLILESASTNQTSMYLCASSLQGGVVETQYFGPGTRLLVL.

This clone was counted a single time. This chain joins TRBV6-2 or TRBV6-3 and TRBJ2-7; D gene ambiguous. The germline V gene encodes CDR1 MNHEY and CDR2 SVGEGT. This CDR3 region has 15 residues. V was trimmed by 5 bases and J by 4 bases, leaving 18 bases between them. The CDR3 region is CASSPGPVISYEQYF. DNA of the CDR3: TGTGCCAGCAGTCCCGGACCGGTCATTTCTTACGAGCAGTACTTC.

The chain uses TRBV6-2 or TRBV6-3 and TRBJ1-4, with 7 bases matching TRBD1. The germline V gene has CDR1 MNHEY and CDR2 SVGEGT. J lost 5 bases, V lost 6 bases, and 6 bases had no gene match. The CDR3 length is 14 residues. The CDR3 region is CASSSGQRNEKLFF. CDR3 bases: TGTGCCAGCAGCTCGGGACAGCGGAATGAAAAACTGTTTTTT.

The CDR3 DNA reads TGTGCCATTCTTAGGACAGGGGATATCTCCTACGAGCAGTACTTC. Encoded protein: CAILRTGDISYEQYF. This chain links TRBV28 with TRBJ2-7; 9 nucleotides line up with TRBD1. This CDR3 has 15 residues. The V gene end was trimmed by 10 bases and the J gene end by 0 bases; junction bases not matched to a gene: 10. The germline V gene encodes CDR1 MDHEN and CDR2 SYDVKM.

This chain connects TRBV5-6 to TRBJ2-7; 10 bases are shared with TRBD1. The V and J ends lost 4 bases and 0 bases, in that order; junction bases with no gene match: 4. The CDR3 is 15 amino acids. CDR1 SGHDT and CDR2 YYEEEE come from the germline V gene. CDR3 sequence: CASSRDRGSSYEQYF. The CDR3 nucleotides read TGTGCCAGCAGCCGGGACAGGGGCAGCTCCTACGAGCAGTACTTC.

The V gene is TRBV7-2, the J gene TRBJ1-5, with unresolved D. The CDR3 is 15 residues long. Trimming stripped 1 base from V and 4 bases from J, with 11 bases between. CDR1 and CDR2 from the germline V gene are SGHTA and FQGNSA. The CDR3 loop reads CASSLGGEGNQPQHF. The CDR3 nucleotides are TGTGCCAGCAGCTTAGGAGGAGAGGGTAATCAGCCCCAGCATTTT.

V and J are TRBV19 and TRBJ2-5, with D unresolved. Trimming pared 5 bases from V and 2 bases from J, leaving 15 bases between. This CDR3 is 15 amino acids long. Germline-derived CDR1 and CDR2 are LNHDA and SQIVND (reference sequence). CDR3 coding DNA: TGTGCCAGTAGTCTTATGTCAGTGGGGCAAGAGACCCAGTACTTC. Its protein product is CASSLMSVGQETQYF.

The rearrangement joins TRBV29-1 to TRBJ1-5, with 7 bases identical to TRBD1. Germline-derived CDR1 and CDR2 are SQVTM and ANQGSEA. Trimming removed 4 bases from V and 0 bases from J; junction bases left unmatched: 6. CDR3 length: 15 amino acids. In DNA form, the CDR3 reads TGCAGCGTTGTGGTGACAGGGCCTAGCAATCAGCCCCAGCATTTT. Amino acids: CSVVVTGPSNQPQHF.

The rearrangement links TRBV18 to TRBJ2-1; TRBD2 is a possible D gene (5 bases). The CDR3 has 15 residues. Looked up from germline, CDR1 is KGHSH and CDR2 is LQKENI. V was clipped by 2 bases and J by 0 bases, with 8 bases between them. The CDR3 DNA reads as TGTGCCAGCTCACCAAACGGGGACTCCTACAATGAGCAGTTCTTC. Protein: CASSPNGDSYNEQFF.

V gene TRBV15 combines with J gene TRBJ1-5; the D is unclear. The CDR3 is 16 amino acids. The germline gives CDR1 LNHNV, CDR2 YYDKDF (reference sequence). V dropped 0 bases and J dropped 0 bases, with 9 bases sitting between them. In nucleotides, the CDR3 is TGTGCCACCAGCAGAGACGGATCCACTAGCAATCAGCCCCAGCATTTT. It specifies CATSRDGSTSNQPQHF.

V usage is TRBV6-2 or TRBV6-3 and J usage is TRBJ1-4; TRBD1 agrees at 7 bases. J gave up 8 bases and V 2 bases, and 14 bases lay outside the gene matches. The CDR3 consists of 17 residues. Germline V lookup: CDR1 MNHEY, CDR2 SVGEGT. In nucleotides, the CDR3 is TGTGCCAGCAGTTACCAAGGGGATTACCACAGGGGCGAAAAACTGTTTTTT. Protein product: CASSYQGDYHRGEKLFF.

This clone occurred once. The chain uses TRBV6-5 and TRBJ1-5; D not certain. The CDR3 is made up of 14 amino acids. V lost 0 bases and J 7 bases, leaving 10 bases between the germline ends. Looked up from germline, CDR1 is MNHEY and CDR2 is SVGAGI. The CDR3, as DNA: TGTGCCAGCAGTTACTCTTTTCAAGGCCAGCCCCAGCATTTT. It yields the protein CASSYSFQGQPQHF.

This chain links TRBV14 with TRBJ1-6; D is unclear. Trimming left V 4 bases short and J 7 bases short, with 11 bases between. The CDR3 runs 14 residues. Germline loops: CDR1 SGHDN, CDR2 FVKESK. CDR3 coding DNA: TGTGCCAGCAGCCCCGGGGTCAGCAATTCACCCCTCCACTTT. This codes for CASSPGVSNSPLHF.

The chain links TRBV12-3 or TRBV12-4 to TRBJ1-1, with a possible D match to TRBD1 (5 bases). The length of the CDR3 is 12 residues. The V end was cut by 7 bases, the J end by 9 bases, with 15 bases between. The DNA of the CDR3 is TGTGCCAGCACACACGATGACAGTAAAGCTTTCTTT. This sequence encodes CASTHDDSKAFF.

The chain has TRBV7-3 and TRBJ2-2; 9 bases line up with TRBD1. J gave up 2 bases and V 5 bases, and 6 bases lay outside the gene matches. The germline V gene encodes CDR1 SGHTA and CDR2 FQGTGA. CDR3 length equals 16 residues. DNA for the CDR3: TGTGCCAGCAGCCAAGGGGACAGGGTAAACACCGGGGAGCTGTTTTTT. It is translated as CASSQGDRVNTGELFF.

This clone is a singleton in its sample. The chain links TRBV7-2 to TRBJ2-1, with TRBD2 matching over 9 bases. Trimming cost V 7 bases and J 5 bases; bases outside gene matches: 9. Germline CDR1 SGHTA, CDR2 FQGNSA. CDR3 length equals 15 residues. DNA for the CDR3: TGTGCCAGCACTCCTCCTAGCGGGGTACACAATGAGCAGTTCTTC. It translates to CASTPPSGVHNEQFF.